What follows are 23 T cell receptor beta chains derived from one specimen sequenced in a study of blood T cells in healthy people across ages. A J-beta primer mix and a sample-barcoded 5' primer were used in a second PCR of about 7 to 12 cycles. TCRdb analysed the 5' RACE reads with MiXCR anew, one entry per CDR3 protein. The repertoire holds roughly 800,000 distinct CDR3 sequences, with just under 25% as singletons. This sample was shared with a second study, whose subject was T cells of mothers and their children.

The specimen was blood. The receptors come from a boy younger than 18 in good health.

The chain couples TRBV28 to TRBJ1-6, with 7 bases identical to TRBD1. The CDR3 sequence is 15 residues long. Unmatched junction bases numbered 8, after V lost 3 bases and J lost 9 bases. Germline V CDR1 and CDR2: MDHEN, SYDVKM. The CDR3 DNA follows: TGTGCCAGCAGTTTCCCCCAGGGGGTGGGTTCACCCCTCCACTTT. It codes for CASSFPQGVGSPLHF. Full variable domain (rest looked up from reference TRBV28 and TRBJ1-6): DVKVTQSSRYLVKRTGEKVFLECVQDMDHENMFWYRQDPGLGLRLIYFSYDVKMKEKGDIPEGYSVSREKKERFSLILESASTNQTSMYLCASSFPQGVGSPLHFGNGTRLTVT.

The chain uses TRBV12-3 or TRBV12-4 and TRBJ2-2; TRBD1 matches 9 bases. The CDR3 loop spans 14 amino acids. Unmatched junction bases numbered 6, after V lost 7 bases and J lost 6 bases. The CDR3 is CASIGTGSAGELFF. Here the CDR3 DNA reads TGTGCCAGCATCGGGACAGGGTCGGCCGGGGAGCTGTTTTTT.

This chain joins TRBV20-1 and TRBJ2-5; D is undetermined. The V and J ends lost 2 bases and 5 bases respectively, with 15 bases between them. Germline lookup yields CDR1 DFQATT and CDR2 SNEGSKA (reference sequence). The CDR3 has 14 residues. Here the CDR3 DNA reads TGCAGTGCTAGACATCCCCCCGGGTTGGAGACCCAGTACTTC. Its protein is CSARHPPGLETQYF.

The chain combines TRBV6-6 with TRBJ1-1; D perhaps matches TRBD1 (6 bases). V lost 0 bases and J 4 bases, leaving 12 bases between the germline ends. This CDR3 is built from 15 residues. Germline-derived CDR1 and CDR2 are MNHNY and SVGAGI (reference sequence). This chain's CDR3 is CASSYSGGAGTEAFF. In nucleotides, the CDR3 is TGTGCCAGCAGTTACTCGGGGGGGGCAGGCACTGAAGCTTTCTTT.

A few counts support this clonotype. This sequence joins TRBV20-1 and TRBJ1-1; possibly TRBD1 for D (5 bases). CDR3 size: 12 residues. From germline, CDR1 is DFQATT and CDR2 SNEGSKA (reference sequence). Trimming took off 3 bases at V and 4 bases at J, with 9 bases between the two ends. In DNA form, the CDR3 reads TGCAGTGCTAGCCAGGGTTTCACTGAAGCTTTCTTT. Its translation: CSASQGFTEAFF.

The V and J genes are TRBV5-6 and TRBJ2-2; D is undetermined. V was clipped by 3 bases and J by 5 bases, with 11 bases between them. The CDR3 runs to 14 residues. The germline gives CDR1 SGHDT, CDR2 YYEEEE. The CDR3 loop is CASSSDLGTGELFF. The CDR3 region has the DNA TGTGCCAGCAGCTCAGATTTGGGGACCGGGGAGCTGTTTTTT.

The chain carries TRBV6-1 and TRBJ2-7; D possibly corresponds to TRBD2 (5 bases). This CDR3 contains 16 residues. Trimming stripped 2 bases from V and 0 bases from J, with 14 bases between. The germline CDR1 and CDR2 sequences are MNHNS and SASEGT. The CDR3, as DNA: TGTGCCAGCAGTGAATTCCCCCGGGGATCCTCCTACGAGCAGTACTTC. It yields the protein CASSEFPRGSSYEQYF.

The gene calls are TRBV27 and TRBJ2-5; D is undetermined. The DNA end is more similar to TRBJ2-7, so the J call may be wrong. Germline assignment: CDR1 MNHEY and CDR2 SMNVEV (reference sequence). CDR3 length equals 14 residues. The CDR3 here is CASSLTPASYEQYF. As DNA, the CDR3 is TGTGCCAGCAGTTTAACCCCCGCCTCTTACGAGCAGTACTTC.

This chain uses TRBV10-2 with TRBJ2-7; D is ambiguous. The germline gives CDR1 WSHSY, CDR2 SAAADI. This CDR3 is 15 amino acids long. Trimming left V 7 bases short and J 5 bases short, with 21 bases between. CDR3 amino acids: CASKIPGSPKDEQYF. The CDR3 DNA reads TGCGCCAGCAAAATCCCCGGTAGCCCCAAGGACGAGCAGTACTTC.

The rearrangement joins TRBV12-3 or TRBV12-4 to TRBJ2-3, with D unresolved. The CDR3 runs to 14 residues. V shed 1 base and J shed 2 bases, with 7 bases lying between them. The CDR3 sequence: CASSLGADTDTQYF. The DNA of the CDR3 is TGTGCCAGCAGTTTAGGTGCGGACACAGATACGCAGTATTTT.

This clonotype has more than one count but fewer than ten. The rearrangement uses TRBV6-2 or TRBV6-3 and TRBJ1-5, with D perhaps TRBD1 (5 bases). The length of the CDR3 is 16 residues. Trimming cost V 2 bases and J 3 bases, with 14 bases left between them. Germline V gene lookup returns CDR1 MNHEY and CDR2 SVGEGT. This CDR3 is CASSYNPGRPNQPQHF. The CDR3 DNA reads as TGTGCCAGCAGTTACAATCCAGGGAGGCCCAATCAGCCCCAGCATTTT.

This chain links TRBV20-1 with TRBJ2-5, with a tentative D call TRBD2 (6 bases). The germline V and J ends were trimmed by 5 bases and 4 bases, with 14 bases remaining between them. The CDR3 extends over 13 amino acids. Germline V CDR1 and CDR2: DFQATT, SNEGSKA (reference sequence). The CDR3 region has the DNA TGCAGTGCTCCGGGGGAGCGATTAGAGACCCAGTACTTC. Its translation is CSAPGERLETQYF.

In this sample, this clonotype turned up a few times. The chain carries TRBV5-1 and TRBJ1-1; possible D gene TRBD1, 5 bases. The germline V gene encodes CDR1 SGHRS and CDR2 YFSETQ. V lost 3 bases to trimming and J lost 3 bases, with 15 bases between them. The CDR3 extends over 15 amino acids. The CDR3 DNA reads as TGCGCCAGCAGCTCTGGCGTAGGGACGCACACTGAAGCTTTCTTT. It yields the protein CASSSGVGTHTEAFF. Supplemented by reference TRBV5-1 and TRBJ1-1, the full variable domain reads KAGVTQTPRYLIKTRGQQVTLSCSPISGHRSVSWYQQTPGQGLQFLFEYFSETQRNKGNFPGRFSGRQFSNSRSEMNVSTLELGDSALYLCASSSGVGTHTEAFFGQGTRLTVV.

The J gene is TRBJ1-5, the V gene TRBV12-3 or TRBV12-4; weak D call: TRBD1 (5 bases). Trimming pared 11 bases from V and 5 bases from J, leaving 16 bases between. This CDR3 is 13 amino acids long. The CDR3 here is CASSIGVYQPQHF. The CDR3, as DNA: TGTGCCTCGTCAATAGGGGTCTATCAGCCCCAGCATTTT.

A word on this clonotype: The junction departs from the called germline gene at one end, perhaps through a read error. The chain has TRBV10-3 and TRBJ2-1, with D possibly being TRBD2 (5 bases). This CDR3 has 13 amino acids. Germline CDR1 ENHRY, CDR2 SYGVKD. The CDR3 loop is CAISGVEEDEQFF. The DNA of the CDR3 is TGCGCCATCAGTGGAGTAGAGGAGGATGAGCAGTTCTTC.

The chain joins TRBV7-2 to TRBJ2-6; possibly TRBD1 for D (5 bases). The CDR3 covers 14 residues. Trimming shortened V by 0 bases and J by 13 bases, and 13 bases separated the two germline ends. From germline, CDR1 is SGHTA and CDR2 FQGNSA. CDR3 amino acids: CASSLARGHWVLTF. DNA of the CDR3: TGTGCCAGCAGCTTAGCCCGCGGACATTGGGTCCTGACTTTC.

This clonotype was recorded a few times. The rearrangement links TRBV24-1 to TRBJ2-2; the match to TRBD1 covers 9 bases. Germline V CDR1 and CDR2: KGHDR, SFDVKD. The CDR3 has 16 residues. Trimming cost V 4 bases and J 5 bases; bases outside gene matches: 7. The CDR3 bases are TGTGCCACCAGTGACCCAAGCGGGACAGGGACCGGGGAGCTGTTTTTT. Its translation: CATSDPSGTGTGELFF.

This sequence joins TRBV29-1 and TRBJ1-1; D uncertain. V was cut by 0 bases and J by 11 bases, with 19 bases left in between. The CDR3 has 14 residues. The V gene's germline CDR1 is SQVTM and CDR2 ANQGSEA. CDR3 in amino acids: CSVEDRAYTRWAFF. CDR3 bases: TGCAGCGTTGAAGATCGGGCCTACACCAGGTGGGCTTTCTTT.

The V and J genes are TRBV7-8 and TRBJ1-1, with 10 bases fitting TRBD1. V shed 5 bases, J shed 12 bases, and the junction held 9 bases outside the gene matches. The CDR3 loop spans 13 amino acids. Germline V gene sequence: CDR1 SGHVS, CDR2 FQNEAQ. In nucleotides, the CDR3 is TGTGCCAGCAGCCAAAACGGACAGGGGGGGACTTTCTTT. Protein: CASSQNGQGGTFF.

About this clonotype: A junction end diverges from the germline sequence, so it may reflect a read error. CDR3 sequence (DNA): TGCGCCAGCGGCCAAGTGTTGGGGGGGGCCGCCGGGGAGCTGTTTTTT. Protein sequence: CASGQVLGGAAGELFF. The chain recombines TRBV4-1 with TRBJ2-2, with D possibly TRBD2 on 7 matching bases. Germline V gives CDR1 MGHRA, CDR2 YSYEKL. This CDR3 has 16 residues.

This chain joins TRBV7-8 and TRBJ2-3; possibly TRBD2 for D (6 bases). The CDR3 spans 16 residues. Deletions cut 5 bases from V and 0 bases from J, with 15 bases between. Per germline, CDR1 SGHVS and CDR2 FQNEAQ. The CDR3 reads CASSPREQSSTDTQYF. The CDR3 DNA reads TGTGCCAGCAGCCCTCGGGAGCAGTCTAGCACAGATACGCAGTATTTT.

CDR3 nucleotides: TGTGCCACCACGACTAGCGGGAGATCTGGCACCGGGGAGCTGTTTTTT. Its translation: CATTTSGRSGTGELFF. This chain connects TRBV15 to TRBJ2-2; 12 bases are shared with TRBD2. The junction had 7 bases not matched to a gene; V was cut back by 7 bases and J by 4 bases. The CDR3 is 16 residues long. The V gene's germline CDR1 is LNHNV and CDR2 YYDKDF (reference sequence).

This clonotype was counted only a few times. J is TRBJ1-4 and V is TRBV12-3 or TRBV12-4; 8 bases map to TRBD1. The CDR3 sequence is 12 residues long. Losses at the gene ends were 5 bases for V and 10 bases for J; bases not matched to a gene: 3. For the CDR3, the DNA is TGTGCCAGCAGTCCGGACAGGGCAAAACTGTTTTTT. The encoded protein is CASSPDRAKLFF.